This is a list of T cell receptor beta chains from one sample in a study of cytomegalovirus exposure and HLA in healthy donors. Only in-frame clones appear in the TCRdb table, and some are missing; sequencing was by immunoSEQ multiplex PCR. The data hold over 130,000 clones, with approximately 65% observed a single time. The sample taken for sequencing was PBMCs. The receptors originated from a woman aged 55-69 years in good health and CMV-seronegative. Each CDR3 is given with its conserved first and last residue. Fields, in order: V gene, D gene, J gene, clone size, CDR3 protein, CDR3 DNA. The D gene is left open where the match is weak. Only some rows state a clone size, as once, few, many or a class for expanded clones.

>TRBV19|TRBD1|TRBJ1-5|.
CASSSRDRDSNQPQHF
TGTGCCAGTAGTTCTCGAGACAGGGATAGCAATCAGCCCCAGCATTTT
>TRBV7-9|.|TRBJ2-7|.
CASSLLWGPGEQYF
TGTGCCAGCAGCCTTTTGTGGGGGCCGGGCGAGCAGTACTTC
>TRBV19|.|TRBJ1-5|few
CASSIQGSSNQPQHF
TGTGCCAGTAGTATACAGGGCTCTAGCAATCAGCCCCAGCATTTT
>TRBV6-6|.|TRBJ1-2|once
CASGIDYGYTF
TGTGCCAGCGGCATCGACTATGGCTACACCTTC
>TRBV6-5|TRBD1|TRBJ1-6|once
CASSLRDRNSPLHF
TGTGCCAGCAGTCTCCGGGACAGAAATTCCCCCCTCCACTTT
>TRBV5-1|TRBD2|TRBJ2-1|.
CASSSGLAGGVEQFF
TGCGCCAGCAGCTCTGGACTAGCGGGAGGGGTTGAGCAGTTCTTC
>TRBV9|.|TRBJ1-2|.
CASSVAAQGDGYTF
TGTGCCAGCAGCGTAGCCGCGCAGGGTGACGGCTACACCTTC
>TRBV6-5|TRBD1|TRBJ2-7|.
CASSLNWGQGSYEQYF
TGTGCCAGCAGTTTAAATTGGGGACAGGGGAGCTACGAGCAGTACTTC
>TRBV5-1|TRBD1|TRBJ1-4|few
CASSFWLGGDGEKLFF
TGCGCCAGCAGCTTTTGGCTAGGGGGCGATGGTGAAAAACTGTTTTTT
>TRBV6-5|TRBD1|TRBJ1-5|.
CASSDRGNQPQHF
TGTGCCAGCAGTGACAGGGGAAATCAGCCCCAGCATTTT
>TRBV5-1|.|TRBJ1-1|once
CASSFQGNTEAFF
TGCGCCAGCAGCTTCCAGGGGAACACTGAAGCTTTCTTT
>TRBV19|TRBD1|TRBJ1-6|.
CASSILDRGSPLHF
TGTGCCAGTAGTATTTTGGACAGGGGGTCACCCCTCCACTTT
>TRBV19|TRBD1|TRBJ1-4|.
CASTSGGAGLTGEKLFF
TGTGCCAGTACCTCAGGGGGCGCTGGGTTAACCGGTGAAAAACTGTTTTTT
>TRBV19|TRBD2|TRBJ2-3|.
CASSSPLAGGTDTQYF
TGTGCCAGTAGTTCCCCCTTAGCGGGGGGCACAGATACGCAGTATTTT
>TRBV7-3|.|TRBJ2-3|.
CASSPPLLSTDTQYF
TGTGCCAGCAGCCCCCCACTTTTAAGCACAGATACGCAGTATTTT
>TRBV5-1|.|TRBJ2-1|.
CASSAQTTYNEQFF
TGCGCCAGCAGCGCCCAGACTACCTACAATGAGCAGTTCTTC
>TRBV19|TRBD1|TRBJ2-3|.
CASTPGGFPDTQYF
TGTGCCAGTACCCCAGGGGGCTTCCCCGATACGCAGTATTTT
>TRBV4-2|TRBD2|TRBJ2-3|.
CASSQAREATDTQYF
TGTGCCAGCAGCCAAGCACGGGAGGCAACAGATACGCAGTATTTT
>TRBV7-9|TRBD1|TRBJ2-2|.
CASSQGAKTGELFF
TGTGCCAGCAGCCAGGGGGCGAAAACCGGGGAGCTGTTTTTT
>TRBV29-1|TRBD2|TRBJ2-2|.
CSVPGLAGVTGELFF
TGCAGCGTCCCGGGACTAGCGGGTGTCACCGGGGAGCTGTTTTTT
>TRBV5-6|.|TRBJ2-7|.
CASSRRLELYEQYF
TGTGCCAGCAGCCGAAGACTAGAACTCTACGAGCAGTACTTC
>TRBV7-9|.|TRBJ2-1|.
CASSLKAGSNEQFF
TGTGCCAGCAGCTTAAAGGCAGGTAGTAATGAGCAGTTCTTC
>TRBV5-4|TRBD1|TRBJ1-2|few
CASSPDRALGYGYTF
TGTGCCAGCAGCCCCGACAGGGCTTTAGGCTATGGCTACACCTTC
>TRBV5-1|TRBD1|TRBJ2-1|.
CASSIGTVTANEQFF
TGCGCCAGCAGCATCGGGACAGTGACGGCCAATGAGCAGTTCTTC
>TRBV18|TRBD1|TRBJ2-3|.
CASSPRQGTDTQYF
TGTGCCAGCTCACCAAGACAGGGGACAGATACGCAGTATTTT
>TRBV29-1|.|TRBJ1-4|.
CSVVLGATNEKLFF
TGCAGCGTTGTGCTGGGAGCAACTAATGAAAAACTGTTTTTT
>TRBV21-1|.|TRBJ2-3|.
CASTGRGGNADTQYF
TGTGCCAGCACCGGACGGGGGGGGAACGCAGATACGCAGTATTTT
>TRBV6-4|.|TRBJ1-6|.
CASSSTGAPPLHF
TGTGCCAGCAGCTCAACAGGTGCGCCACCCCTCCACTTT
>TRBV7-2|TRBD1|TRBJ1-1|.
CASSLQQGAGTEAFF
TGTGCCAGCAGCTTACAGCAGGGGGCAGGTACTGAAGCTTTCTTT
>TRBV29-1|.|TRBJ1-2|.
CSVERSGLGGYTF
TGCAGCGTTGAGCGGTCAGGACTGGGGGGCTACACCTTC
>TRBV19|.|TRBJ1-3|.
CATHRGISGNTIYF
TGTGCCACCCACCGGGGAATCTCTGGAAACACCATATATTTT
>TRBV19|TRBD1|TRBJ2-7|.
CASSMRQGAYEQYF
TGTGCCAGTAGTATGAGACAGGGGGCTTACGAGCAGTACTTC